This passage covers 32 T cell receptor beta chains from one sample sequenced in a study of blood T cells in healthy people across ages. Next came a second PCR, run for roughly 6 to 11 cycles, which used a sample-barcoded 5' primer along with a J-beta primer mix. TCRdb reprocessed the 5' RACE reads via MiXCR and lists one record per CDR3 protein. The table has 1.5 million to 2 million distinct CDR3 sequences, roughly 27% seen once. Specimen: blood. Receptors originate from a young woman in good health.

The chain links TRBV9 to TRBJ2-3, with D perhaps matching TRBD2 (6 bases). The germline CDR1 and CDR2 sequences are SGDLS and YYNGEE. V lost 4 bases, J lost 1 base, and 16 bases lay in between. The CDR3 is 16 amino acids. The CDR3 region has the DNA TGTGCCAGCAGCCAACCCATGGGGGGAGGCACAGATACGCAGTATTTT. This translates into CASSQPMGGGTDTQYF. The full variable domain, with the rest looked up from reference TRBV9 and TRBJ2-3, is DSGVTQTPKHLITATGQRVTLRCSPRSGDLSVYWYQQSLDQGLQFLIQYYNGEERAKGNILERFSAQQFPDLHSELNLSSLELGDSALYFCASSQPMGGGTDTQYFGPGTRLTVL.

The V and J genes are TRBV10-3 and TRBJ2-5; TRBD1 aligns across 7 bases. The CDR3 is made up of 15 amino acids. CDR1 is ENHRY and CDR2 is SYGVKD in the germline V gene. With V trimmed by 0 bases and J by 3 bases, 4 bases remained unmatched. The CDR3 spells CAISESTGRKETQYF. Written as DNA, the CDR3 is TGTGCCATCAGTGAGTCGACAGGGCGGAAAGAGACCCAGTACTTC.

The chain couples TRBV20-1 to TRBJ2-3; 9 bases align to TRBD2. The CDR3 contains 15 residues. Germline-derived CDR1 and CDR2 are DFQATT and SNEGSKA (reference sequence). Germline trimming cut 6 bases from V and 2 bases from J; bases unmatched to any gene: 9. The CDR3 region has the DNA TGCAGTGCCGAATCCGGGACTAGCCTCACAGATACGCAGTATTTT. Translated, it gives CSAESGTSLTDTQYF.

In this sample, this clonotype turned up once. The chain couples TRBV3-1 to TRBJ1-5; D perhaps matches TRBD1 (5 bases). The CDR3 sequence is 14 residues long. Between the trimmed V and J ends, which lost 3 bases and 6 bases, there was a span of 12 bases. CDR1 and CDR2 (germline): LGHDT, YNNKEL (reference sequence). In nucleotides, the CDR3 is TGTGCCAGCAGCCATCTATCTAGGGGTCAGCCCCAGCATTTT. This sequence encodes CASSHLSRGQPQHF.

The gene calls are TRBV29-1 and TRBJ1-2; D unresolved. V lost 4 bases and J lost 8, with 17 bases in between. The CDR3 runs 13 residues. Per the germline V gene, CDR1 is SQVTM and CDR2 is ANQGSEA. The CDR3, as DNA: TGCAGCGTTGGTGGTGACACCGAAGGGGGCTACACCTTC. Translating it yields CSVGGDTEGGYTF.

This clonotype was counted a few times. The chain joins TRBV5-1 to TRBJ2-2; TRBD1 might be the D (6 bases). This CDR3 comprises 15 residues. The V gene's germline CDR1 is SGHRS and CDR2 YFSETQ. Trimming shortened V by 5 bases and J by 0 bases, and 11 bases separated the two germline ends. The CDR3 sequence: CASRSWTANTGELFF. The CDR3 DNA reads TGCGCCAGCAGATCATGGACAGCGAACACCGGGGAGCTGTTTTTT. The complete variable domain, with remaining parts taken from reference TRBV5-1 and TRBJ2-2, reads KAGVTQTPRYLIKTRGQQVTLSCSPISGHRSVSWYQQTPGQGLQFLFEYFSETQRNKGNFPGRFSGRQFSNSRSEMNVSTLELGDSALYLCASRSWTANTGELFFGEGSRLTVL.

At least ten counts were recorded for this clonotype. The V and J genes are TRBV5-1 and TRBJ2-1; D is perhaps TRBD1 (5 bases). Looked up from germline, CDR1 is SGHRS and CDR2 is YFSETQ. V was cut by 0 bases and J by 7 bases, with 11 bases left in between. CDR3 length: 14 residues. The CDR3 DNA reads TGCGCCAGCAGCTTGGGGTCAGGGTGGAATGAGCAGTTCTTC. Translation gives CASSLGSGWNEQFF.

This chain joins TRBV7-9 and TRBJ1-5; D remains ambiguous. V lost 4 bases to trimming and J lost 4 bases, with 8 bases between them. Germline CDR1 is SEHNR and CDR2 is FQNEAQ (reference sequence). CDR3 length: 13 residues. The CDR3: CASSSWRNQPQHF. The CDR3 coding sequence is TGTGCCAGCAGCTCGTGGCGGAATCAGCCCCAGCATTTT.

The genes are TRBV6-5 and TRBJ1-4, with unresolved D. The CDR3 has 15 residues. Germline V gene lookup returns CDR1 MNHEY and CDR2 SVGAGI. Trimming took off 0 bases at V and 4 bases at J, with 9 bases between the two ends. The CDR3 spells CASSYSYGRNEKLFF. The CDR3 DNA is TGTGCCAGCAGTTACTCCTACGGCCGTAATGAAAAACTGTTTTTT.

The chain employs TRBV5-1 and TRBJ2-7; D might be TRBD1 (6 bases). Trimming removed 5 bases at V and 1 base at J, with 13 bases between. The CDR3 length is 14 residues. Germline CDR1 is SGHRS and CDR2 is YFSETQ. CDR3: CASRSMGASYEQYF. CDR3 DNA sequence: TGCGCCAGCAGAAGTATGGGGGCATCCTACGAGCAGTACTTC.

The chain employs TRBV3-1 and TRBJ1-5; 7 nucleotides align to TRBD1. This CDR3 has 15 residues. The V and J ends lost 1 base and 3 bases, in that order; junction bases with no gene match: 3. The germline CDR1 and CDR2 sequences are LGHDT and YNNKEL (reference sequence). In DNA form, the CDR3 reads TGTGCCAGCAGCCAAGGGGGACAGAACAATCAGCCCCAGCATTTT. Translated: CASSQGGQNNQPQHF. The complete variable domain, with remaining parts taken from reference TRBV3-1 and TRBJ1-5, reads DTAVSQTPKYLVTQMGNDKSIKCEQNLGHDTMYWYKQDSKKFLKIMFSYNNKELIINETVPNRFSPKSPDKAHLNLHINSLELGDSAVYFCASSQGGQNNQPQHFGDGTRLSIL.

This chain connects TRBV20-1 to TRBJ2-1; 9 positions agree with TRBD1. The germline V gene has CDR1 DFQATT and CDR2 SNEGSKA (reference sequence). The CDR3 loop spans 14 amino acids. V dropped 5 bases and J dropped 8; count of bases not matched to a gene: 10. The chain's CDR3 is CSAARTGVSDEQFF. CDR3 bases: TGCAGTGCTGCCAGGACAGGGGTTAGCGATGAGCAGTTCTTC.

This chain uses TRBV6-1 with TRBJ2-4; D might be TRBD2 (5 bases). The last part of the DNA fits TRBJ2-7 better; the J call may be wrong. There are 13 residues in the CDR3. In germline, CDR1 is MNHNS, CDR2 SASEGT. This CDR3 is CASSEDLPYEQYF. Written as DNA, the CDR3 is TGTGCCAGCAGTGAGGACTTACCCTACGAGCAGTACTTC.

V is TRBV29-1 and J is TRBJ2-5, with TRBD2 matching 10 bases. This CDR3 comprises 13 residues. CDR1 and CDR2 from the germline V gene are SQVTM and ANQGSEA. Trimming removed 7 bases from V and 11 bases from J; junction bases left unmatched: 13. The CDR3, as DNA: TGCAGCGCAGACCTAGCGGGGGTGAATGAGCAGTACTTC. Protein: CSADLAGVNEQYF.

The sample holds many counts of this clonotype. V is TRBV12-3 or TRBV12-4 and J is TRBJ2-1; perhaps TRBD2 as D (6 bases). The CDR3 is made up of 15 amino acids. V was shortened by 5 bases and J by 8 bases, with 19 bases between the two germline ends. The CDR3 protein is CASSPRRTIADEQFF. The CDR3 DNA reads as TGTGCCAGCAGTCCCCGACGGACTATCGCGGATGAGCAGTTCTTC.

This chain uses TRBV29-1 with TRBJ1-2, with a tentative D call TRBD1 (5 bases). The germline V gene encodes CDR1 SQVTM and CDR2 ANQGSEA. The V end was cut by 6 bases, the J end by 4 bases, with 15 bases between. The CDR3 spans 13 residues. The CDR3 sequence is CSVVRQFGYGYTF. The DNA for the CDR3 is TGCAGCGTAGTGAGACAGTTTGGCTATGGCTACACCTTC.

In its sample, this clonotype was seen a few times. The CDR3, as DNA: TGTGCCAGCAGTCGACCCCAGAGCTCCTACAATGAGCAGTTCTTC. Amino acid sequence: CASSRPQSSYNEQFF. V and J are TRBV12-3 or TRBV12-4 and TRBJ2-1; the D is unclear. V lost 5 bases and J lost 0, with 11 bases in between. The length of the CDR3 is 15 residues.

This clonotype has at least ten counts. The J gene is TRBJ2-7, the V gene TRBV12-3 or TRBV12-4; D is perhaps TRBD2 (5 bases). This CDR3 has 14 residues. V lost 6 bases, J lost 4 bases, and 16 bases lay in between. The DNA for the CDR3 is TGTGCCAGCAGGGCTACGACGGGATTTTACGAGCAGTACTTC. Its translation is CASRATTGFYEQYF.

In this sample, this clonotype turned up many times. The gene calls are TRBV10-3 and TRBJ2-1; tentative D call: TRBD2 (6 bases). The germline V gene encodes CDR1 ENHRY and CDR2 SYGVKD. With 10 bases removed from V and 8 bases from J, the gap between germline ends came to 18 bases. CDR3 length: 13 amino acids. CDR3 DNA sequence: TGTGCCAGCGGGGACCCACCCGGGGATGAGCAGTTCTTC. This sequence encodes CASGDPPGDEQFF.

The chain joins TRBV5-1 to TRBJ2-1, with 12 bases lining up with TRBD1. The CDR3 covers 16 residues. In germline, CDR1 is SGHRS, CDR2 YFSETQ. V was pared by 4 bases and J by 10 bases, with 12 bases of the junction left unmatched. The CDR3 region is CASSPGQGANYREQFF. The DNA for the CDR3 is TGCGCCAGCAGCCCGGGACAGGGGGCGAACTACAGAGAGCAGTTCTTC.

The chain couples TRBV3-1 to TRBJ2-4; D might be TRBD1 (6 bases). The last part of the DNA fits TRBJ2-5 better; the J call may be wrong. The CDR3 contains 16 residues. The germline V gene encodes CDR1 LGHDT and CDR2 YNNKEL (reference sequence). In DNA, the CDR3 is TGTGCCAGCAGTCGTCGATCACAGGGTGTAGGAGAGACCCAGTACTTC. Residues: CASSRRSQGVGETQYF.

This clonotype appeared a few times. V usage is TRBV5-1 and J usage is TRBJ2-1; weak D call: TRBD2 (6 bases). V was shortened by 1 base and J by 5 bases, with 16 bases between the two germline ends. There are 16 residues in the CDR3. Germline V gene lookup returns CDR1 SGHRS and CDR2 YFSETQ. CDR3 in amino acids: CASSLYDPREDNEQFF. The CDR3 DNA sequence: TGCGCCAGCAGCTTGTATGACCCTAGGGAGGACAATGAGCAGTTCTTC.

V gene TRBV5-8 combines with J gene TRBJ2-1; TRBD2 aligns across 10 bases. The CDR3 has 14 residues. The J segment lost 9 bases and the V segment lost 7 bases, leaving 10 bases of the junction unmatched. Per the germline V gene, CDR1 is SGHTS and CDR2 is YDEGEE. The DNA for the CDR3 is TGTGCCAGCTTGGCTAGCGGGAGTGGTGGTGAGCAGTTCTTC. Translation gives CASLASGSGGEQFF.

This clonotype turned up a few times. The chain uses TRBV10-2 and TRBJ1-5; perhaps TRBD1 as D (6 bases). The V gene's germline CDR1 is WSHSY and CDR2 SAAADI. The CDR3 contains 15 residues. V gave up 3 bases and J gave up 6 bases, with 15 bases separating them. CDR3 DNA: TGCGCCAGCAGTGATTCTGGGGGGGCGTTTCAGCCCCAGCATTTT. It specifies CASSDSGGAFQPQHF.

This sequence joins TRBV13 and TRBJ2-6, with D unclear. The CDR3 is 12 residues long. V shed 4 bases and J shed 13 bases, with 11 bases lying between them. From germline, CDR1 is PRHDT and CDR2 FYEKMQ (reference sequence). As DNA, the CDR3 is TGTGCCAGCAGCTCCGACGGCAAGGTCCTGACTTTC. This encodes CASSSDGKVLTF.

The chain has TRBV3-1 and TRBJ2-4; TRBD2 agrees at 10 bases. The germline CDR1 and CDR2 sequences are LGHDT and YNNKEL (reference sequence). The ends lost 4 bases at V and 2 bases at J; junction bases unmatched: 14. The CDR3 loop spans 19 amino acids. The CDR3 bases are TGTGCCAGCAGCCCCGGACTAGCGGAGACCTTTGGAACCAAAAACATTCAGTACTTC. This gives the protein CASSPGLAETFGTKNIQYF.

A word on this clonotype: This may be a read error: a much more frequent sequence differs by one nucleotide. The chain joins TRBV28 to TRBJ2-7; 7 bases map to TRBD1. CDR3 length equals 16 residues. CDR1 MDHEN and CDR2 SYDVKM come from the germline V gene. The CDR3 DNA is TGTGCCGGCAGTTTATATCAGGGGGAAGTACCCTACGAGCAGTACTTC. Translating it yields CAGSLYQGEVPYEQYF.

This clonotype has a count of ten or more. CDR3 sequence reads: CASKERGLLDEQFF. CDR3 in DNA: TGTGCCAGCAAGGAACGGGGGTTGTTGGATGAGCAGTTCTTC. This chain joins TRBV6-5 and TRBJ2-1, with D perhaps TRBD2 (6 bases). CDR3 length: 14 residues. CDR1 MNHEY and CDR2 SVGAGI come from the germline V gene. The germline V and J ends were trimmed by 7 bases and 8 bases, with 18 bases remaining between them.

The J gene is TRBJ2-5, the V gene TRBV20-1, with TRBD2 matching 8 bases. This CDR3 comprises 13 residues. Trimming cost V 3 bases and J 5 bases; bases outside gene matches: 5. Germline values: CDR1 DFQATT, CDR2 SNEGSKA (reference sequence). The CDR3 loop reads CSASGRAGETQYF. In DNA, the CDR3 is TGCAGTGCTAGCGGGAGGGCCGGGGAGACCCAGTACTTC.

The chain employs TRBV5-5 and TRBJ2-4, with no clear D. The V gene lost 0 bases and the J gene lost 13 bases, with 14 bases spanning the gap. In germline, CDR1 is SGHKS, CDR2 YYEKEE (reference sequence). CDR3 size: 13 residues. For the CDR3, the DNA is TGTGCCAGCAGCTTGGGACTCAACAATGAGCAGTACTTC. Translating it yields CASSLGLNNEQYF.

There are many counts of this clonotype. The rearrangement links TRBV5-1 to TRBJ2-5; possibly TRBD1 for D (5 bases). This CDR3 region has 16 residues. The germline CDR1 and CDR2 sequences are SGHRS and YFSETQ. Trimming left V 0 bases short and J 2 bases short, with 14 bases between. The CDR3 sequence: CASSLAALQGQETQYF. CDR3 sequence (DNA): TGCGCCAGCAGCTTGGCCGCTCTCCAGGGACAAGAGACCCAGTACTTC.

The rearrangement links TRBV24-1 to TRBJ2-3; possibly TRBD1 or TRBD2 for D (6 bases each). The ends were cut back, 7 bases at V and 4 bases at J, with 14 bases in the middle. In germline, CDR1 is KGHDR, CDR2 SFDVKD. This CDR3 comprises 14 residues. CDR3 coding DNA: TGTGCCACCAGAGACAGGCGGGGTCCAGATACGCAGTATTTT. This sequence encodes CATRDRRGPDTQYF.